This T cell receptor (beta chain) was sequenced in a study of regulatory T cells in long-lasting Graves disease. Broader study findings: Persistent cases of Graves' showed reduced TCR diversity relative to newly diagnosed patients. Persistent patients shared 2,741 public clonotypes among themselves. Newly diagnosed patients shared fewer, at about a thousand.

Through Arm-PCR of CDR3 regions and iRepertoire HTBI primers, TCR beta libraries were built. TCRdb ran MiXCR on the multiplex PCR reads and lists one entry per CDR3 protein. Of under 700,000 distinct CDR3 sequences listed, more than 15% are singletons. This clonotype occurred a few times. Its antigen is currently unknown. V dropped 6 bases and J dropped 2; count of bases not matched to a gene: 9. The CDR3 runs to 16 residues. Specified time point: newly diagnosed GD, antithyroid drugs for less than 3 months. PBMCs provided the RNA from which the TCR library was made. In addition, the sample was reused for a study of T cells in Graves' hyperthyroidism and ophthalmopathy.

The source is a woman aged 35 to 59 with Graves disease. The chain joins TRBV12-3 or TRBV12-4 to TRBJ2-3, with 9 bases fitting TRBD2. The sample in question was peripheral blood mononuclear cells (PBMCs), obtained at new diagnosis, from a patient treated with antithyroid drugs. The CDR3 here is CASRGPGGGATDTQYF. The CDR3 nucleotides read TGTGCCAGCAGGGGACCCGGCGGGGGGGCCACAGATACGCAGTATTTT.